The present T cell receptor beta chain was sequenced within a study of blood T cell repertoires in COVID-19. Across the whole study: In each case, the material was cDNA or gDNA derived from T cells, B-cell-depleted T cells, or PBMCs.

The protocol was immunoSEQ multiplex PCR, while the TCRdb copy is restricted to in-frame clones and leaves out a portion. The repertoire holds approximately 60,000 clones, with more than 65% as singletons. The TCR originated in a woman at least 80 years old with active or convalescent COVID-19. Sequenced input: peripheral blood.

As DNA, the CDR3 is TGTGCCAGCAGCCCTCGGGACAGTGCCTACTATGGCTACACCTTC. Translation: CASSPRDSAYYGYTF. The rearrangement links TRBV11-3 to TRBJ1-2; 7 bases map to TRBD1. The CDR3 spans 15 residues. Germline trimming cut 5 bases from V and 3 bases from J; bases unmatched to any gene: 9. CDR1 and CDR2 (germline): SGHNT, YENEEA.